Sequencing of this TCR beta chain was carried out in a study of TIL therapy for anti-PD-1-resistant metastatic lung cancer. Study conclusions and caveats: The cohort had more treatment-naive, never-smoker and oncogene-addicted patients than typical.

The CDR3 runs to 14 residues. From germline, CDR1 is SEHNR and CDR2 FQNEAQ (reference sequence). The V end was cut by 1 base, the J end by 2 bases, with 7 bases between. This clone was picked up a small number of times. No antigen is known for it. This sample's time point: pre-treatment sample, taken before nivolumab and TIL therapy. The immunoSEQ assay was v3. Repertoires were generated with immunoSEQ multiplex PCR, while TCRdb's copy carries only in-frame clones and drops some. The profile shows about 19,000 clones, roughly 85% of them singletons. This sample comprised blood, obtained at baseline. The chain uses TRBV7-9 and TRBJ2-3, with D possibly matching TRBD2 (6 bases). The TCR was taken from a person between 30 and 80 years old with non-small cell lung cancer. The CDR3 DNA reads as TGTGCCAGCAGCTTAGGCGGGACCACAGATACGCAGTATTTT. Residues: CASSLGGTTDTQYF.